This T cell receptor (beta chain) comes out of a study of CD4 T cells in relation to SARS-CoV-2 and coronaviruses. Profiled with immunoSEQ multiplex PCR; TCRdb holds only in-frame clones, not every one. Among about 21,000 clones listed, roughly four fifths were seen once. General study findings and limits: About 65% of donors had memory CD4+ clonotypes crossrecognizing SARS-CoV-2 and common cold coronavirus spike. Samples before the pandemic and after infection were not matched within any donor.

Remarks on this clone: Its specificity is not known.

The unexposed donors gave CD4+ T cells in about 2011-2019, prior to COVID-19. After about 10 days of culture, CD4+ T cells were isolated. Per germline, CDR1 MNHEY and CDR2 SVGAGI. V lost 0 bases, J lost 8 bases, and 11 bases lay in between. The CDR3 length is 14 residues. The sample taken for sequencing was CD4+ T cells from PBMCs, cultured in vitro. The chain is built from TRBV6-5 and TRBJ1-3, with D possibly matching TRBD1 (5 bases). This clonotype was sampled from a human donor in good health. The CDR3 DNA reads TGTGCCAGCAGTTACTCGGCAGGGTGGTACACCATATATTTT. Residues: CASSYSAGWYTIYF.